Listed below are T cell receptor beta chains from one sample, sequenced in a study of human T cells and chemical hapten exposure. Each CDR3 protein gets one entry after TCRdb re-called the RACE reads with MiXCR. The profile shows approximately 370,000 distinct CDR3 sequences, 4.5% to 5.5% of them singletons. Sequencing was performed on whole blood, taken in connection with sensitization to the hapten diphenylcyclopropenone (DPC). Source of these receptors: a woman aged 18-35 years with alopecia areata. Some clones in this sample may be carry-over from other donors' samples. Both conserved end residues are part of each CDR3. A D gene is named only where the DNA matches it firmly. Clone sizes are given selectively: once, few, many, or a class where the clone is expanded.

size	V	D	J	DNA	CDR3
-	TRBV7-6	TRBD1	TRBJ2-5	TGTGCCAGCAGGATGACAGGGGGGGAGACCCAGTACTTC	CASRMTGGETQYF
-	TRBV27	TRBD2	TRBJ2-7	TGTGCCAGCAGTTTATTGGGCGGGGGAACCTACGAGCAGTACTTC	CASSLLGGGTYEQYF
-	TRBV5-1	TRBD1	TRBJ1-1	TGCGCCAGCAGCATCCGGGACAGTCGATTCACTGAAGCTTTCTTT	CASSIRDSRFTEAFF
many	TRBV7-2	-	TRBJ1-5	TGTGCCAGCAGCCCCACGGGGCAGGTTGATCAGCCCCAGCATTTT	CASSPTGQVDQPQHF
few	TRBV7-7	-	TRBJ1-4	TGTGCTAGCCTTCGGGGTTTAAGGGGATCGTGGGCTGAAAAACTGTTTTTT	CASLRGLRGSWAEKLFF
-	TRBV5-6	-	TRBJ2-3	TGTGCCAGCAGCTTTCGAGGGGACCCAAACCCAGATACGCAGTATTTT	CASSFRGDPNPDTQYF
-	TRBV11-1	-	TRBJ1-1	TGTGCCAGCAGCCGAAGCGAACTATATGAAGCTTTCTTT	CASSRSELYEAFF
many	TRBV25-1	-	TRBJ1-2	TGTGCCAGCAGTGCCCCTCTCCAGGGGTTTTGGGACTATGGCTACACCTTC	CASSAPLQGFWDYGYTF
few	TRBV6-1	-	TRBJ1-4	TGTGCCAGCAGTGAGAGCGGGGCCGCAACTAATGAAAAACTGTTTTTT	CASSESGAATNEKLFF
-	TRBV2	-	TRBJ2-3	TGTGCCAGCAGTGGGGGGATGGGGCAGGGTAACACAGATACGCAGTATTTT	CASSGGMGQGNTDTQYF
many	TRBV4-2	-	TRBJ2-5	TGTGCCAGCAGCCATCCCGGGCAAGAGACCCAGTACTTC	CASSHPGQETQYF
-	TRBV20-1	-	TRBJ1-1	TGCAGTGCTAGAGAGTTCGGACGGCAGAACACTGAAGCTTTCTTT	CSAREFGRQNTEAFF
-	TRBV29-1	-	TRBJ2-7	TGCAGCGTCGGTGGACATTACGAGCAGTACTTC	CSVGGHYEQYF
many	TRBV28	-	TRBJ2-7	TGTGCCAGCAGTCCGATAGGGGCGACCTACGAGCAGTACTTC	CASSPIGATYEQYF
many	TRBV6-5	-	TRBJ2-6	TGTGCCAGCAGTTCTATCTCCTTCGCCTCTGGGGCCAACGTCCTGACTTTC	CASSSISFASGANVLTF
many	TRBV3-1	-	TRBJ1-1	TGTGCCAGCAGCCAAGCGGGGGAAGCTTTCTTT	CASSQAGEAFF
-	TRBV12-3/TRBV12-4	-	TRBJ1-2	TGTGCCAGCAGTTTCGTGGTGAACTATGGCTACACCTTC	CASSFVVNYGYTF
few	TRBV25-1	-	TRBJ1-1	TGTGCCAGCACCCCTACAGGGTATAGCACTGAAGCTTTCTTT	CASTPTGYSTEAFF
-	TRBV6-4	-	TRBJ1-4	TGTGCCAGCAGCCTAGGGGGGGAAAATGAAAAACTGTTTTTT	CASSLGGENEKLFF
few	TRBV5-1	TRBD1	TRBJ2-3	TGCGCCAGCACCGGGACAGGGCTCAGTTCAGATACGCAGTATTTT	CASTGTGLSSDTQYF
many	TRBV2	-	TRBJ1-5	TGTGCCAGTAAACAGGGCGCCCATAGCAATCAGCCCCAGCATTTT	CASKQGAHSNQPQHF
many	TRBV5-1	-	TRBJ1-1	TGCGCCAGCGTAGTCTCCGCTGGGCTGAACACTGAAGCTTTCTTT	CASVVSAGLNTEAFF
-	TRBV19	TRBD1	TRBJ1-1	TGTGCCAGTAGTCCCGGGACAGGGGTGTGGGTGAACACTGAAGCTTTCTTT	CASSPGTGVWVNTEAFF
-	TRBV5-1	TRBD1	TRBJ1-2	TGCGCCAGCAGCAGCAGCAGGGGGATGAACTATGGCTACACCTTC	CASSSSRGMNYGYTF
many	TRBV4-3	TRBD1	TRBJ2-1	TGCGCCAGCAGCCAAACCGGACAGGAGTCCTACAATGAGCAGTTCTTC	CASSQTGQESYNEQFF
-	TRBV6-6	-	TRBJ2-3	TGTGCCAGCAGTTACTCTGTTGGAGTCGGCACAGATACGCAGTATTTT	CASSYSVGVGTDTQYF
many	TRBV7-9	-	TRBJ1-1	TGTGCCAGCAGCTTAGTATTTCCTAACACTGAAGCTTTCTTT	CASSLVFPNTEAFF
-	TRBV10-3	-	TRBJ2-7	TGTGCCATCGGGCAACAGGGAACACACGAGCAGTACTTC	CAIGQQGTHEQYF
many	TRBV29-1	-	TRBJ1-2	TGCAGCGTTGAAGGCTCAGAGGGCTACACCTTC	CSVEGSEGYTF
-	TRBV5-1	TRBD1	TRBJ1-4	TGCGCCAGCAGCTTCGACGGACAGGGAGTCGAAAAACTGTTTTTT	CASSFDGQGVEKLFF
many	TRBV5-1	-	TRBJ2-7	TGCGCCAGCAGCTTGAAGGGTAACCACGAGCAGTACTTC	CASSLKGNHEQYF
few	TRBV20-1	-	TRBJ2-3	TGCAGTGCTAGAGGAAGGATAGATACGCAGTATTTT	CSARGRIDTQYF
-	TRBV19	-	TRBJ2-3	TGTGCCAGTAGTAAAAATACCGGGAATAACTTTGCGGCAGATACGCAGTATTTT	CASSKNTGNNFAADTQYF
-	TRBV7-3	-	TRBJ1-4	TGTGCCAGCAGCTTGCAGGGGAACCCTAATGAAAAACTGTTTTTT	CASSLQGNPNEKLFF
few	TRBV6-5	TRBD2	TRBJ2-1	TGTGCCAGCAGCCTACTAGCGGGGGGATTCAATGAGCAGTTCTTC	CASSLLAGGFNEQFF
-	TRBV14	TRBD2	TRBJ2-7	TGTGCCAGCAGTAAAGCGGGGGGCGTATTCTACGAGCAGTACTTC	CASSKAGGVFYEQYF
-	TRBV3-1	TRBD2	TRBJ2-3	TGTGCCAGCAGCCCTCCGGGACTAGCGAGCACAGATACGCAGTATTTT	CASSPPGLASTDTQYF